These 12 T cell receptor beta chains were all obtained from the same sample, sequenced in a study of TIL therapy for anti-PD-1-resistant metastatic lung cancer. The immunoSEQ assay was v3. The table came from immunoSEQ multiplex PCR; TCRdb's copy has only in-frame clones and leaves some out. The table records more than 55,000 clones, 55% to 75% of them present only once. Documented time point: pre-treatment sample, taken before nivolumab and TIL therapy. The sequences come from blood, collected at baseline. These TCRs come from a person between 25 and 79 years old with non-small cell lung cancer.

The chain uses TRBV2 and TRBJ1-2; TRBD1 aligns across 8 bases. The J segment lost 2 bases and the V segment lost 4 bases, leaving 6 bases of the junction unmatched. The germline CDR1 and CDR2 sequences are SNHLY and FYNNEI. The CDR3 has 15 residues. The DNA of the CDR3 is TGTGCCAGCAGTGCACAAGGACAGGGAAACTATGGCTACACCTTC. This gives the protein CASSAQGQGNYGYTF.

CDR3 region: CASSVIPGQRPVDGYTF. The CDR3, as DNA: TGTGCCAGCAGTGTAATACCAGGACAGCGCCCCGTAGATGGCTACACCTTC. This chain connects TRBV6-4 to TRBJ1-2, with D perhaps TRBD1 (6 bases). Trimming removed 4 bases from V and 6 bases from J, with 24 bases in between. CDR3 length: 17 amino acids. Per the germline V gene, CDR1 is MRHNA and CDR2 is SNTAGT.

V is TRBV18 and J is TRBJ1-1; 8 bases map to TRBD1. CDR1 and CDR2 from the germline V gene are KGHSH and LQKENI. J was trimmed by 2 bases and V by 6 bases; bases with no gene match: 2. The CDR3 covers 13 residues. The CDR3 region has the DNA TGTGCCAGCTCCGGACAGGGAAACACTGAAGCTTTCTTT. Its protein is CASSGQGNTEAFF.

V gene TRBV30 combines with J gene TRBJ2-7; TRBD2 matches at 11 bases. The CDR3 extends over 14 amino acids. J gave up 1 base and V 3 bases, and 2 bases lay outside the gene matches. Per the germline V gene, CDR1 is GTSNPN and CDR2 is SVGIG (reference sequence). DNA for the CDR3: TGTGCCTGGAGACTAGCGGGAGCTTCCTACGAGCAGTACTTC. Translating it yields CAWRLAGASYEQYF.

J is TRBJ1-2 and V is TRBV7-2, with unresolved D. The CDR3 sequence is 13 residues long. Trimming shortened V by 5 bases and J by 8 bases, and 15 bases separated the two germline ends. Germline values: CDR1 SGHTA, CDR2 FQGNSA. CDR3 region: CASSIQMPRGYTF. CDR3 coding DNA: TGTGCCAGCAGCATCCAAATGCCGAGGGGCTACACCTTC.

The chain combines TRBV7-3 with TRBJ2-1; 7 bases align to TRBD2. Looked up from germline, CDR1 is SGHTA and CDR2 is FQGTGA. V lost 0 bases to trimming and J lost 6 bases; unmatched junction nucleotides: 8. CDR3 size: 16 residues. The CDR3 sequence: CASSLTSGGGANEQFF. The CDR3 DNA reads as TGTGCCAGCAGCTTAACGTCGGGGGGAGGTGCCAATGAGCAGTTCTTC.

The chain uses TRBV5-1 and TRBJ2-5; D remains unclear. V was cut by 4 bases and J by 4 bases, with 14 bases left in between. Germline V gene sequence: CDR1 SGHRS, CDR2 YFSETQ. CDR3 length: 14 residues. CDR3 protein: CASSPLGYAETQYF. In nucleotides, the CDR3 is TGCGCCAGCAGCCCCCTGGGGTATGCAGAGACCCAGTACTTC.

This clone turned up a few times. The gene calls are TRBV7-9 and TRBJ1-4; D unresolved. Germline V lookup: CDR1 SEHNR, CDR2 FQNEAQ (reference sequence). CDR3 size: 12 residues. The V end was cut by 9 bases, the J end by 7 bases, with 12 bases between. CDR3 DNA sequence: TGTGCCAGTACACTATCGGGTGAAAAACTGTTTTTT. Residues: CASTLSGEKLFF.

With regard to this clone: A read error may produce the germline difference seen at one junction end. This chain joins TRBV9 and TRBJ2-7, with 11 bases aligning to TRBD1. CDR1 and CDR2 (germline): SGDLS, YYNGEE. This CDR3 region has 14 residues. The CDR3 bases are TGTGCCAGCAGCGTCCCCGGGACAGGGGGATCCCTTAACTTC. Protein product: CASSVPGTGGSLNF.

The V and J genes are TRBV5-4 and TRBJ2-3, with a tentative D call TRBD1 (5 bases). The CDR3 is 16 residues long. CDR1 is SGHNT and CDR2 is YYREEE in the germline V gene (reference sequence). Trimming pared 4 bases from V and 0 bases from J, leaving 15 bases between. CDR3 nucleotide sequence: TGTGCCAGCAGCCCCACAGGCCTGACTAGCACAGATACGCAGTATTTT. Translation: CASSPTGLTSTDTQYF.

This chain links TRBV10-3 with TRBJ1-3, with D unclear. The CDR3 runs 13 residues. Germline V gene sequence: CDR1 ENHRY, CDR2 SYGVKD. Between the trimmed V and J ends, which lost 11 bases and 0 bases, there was a span of 11 bases. CDR3 residues: CAAQAFSGNTIYF. The CDR3 nucleotides are TGTGCCGCGCAAGCTTTCTCTGGAAACACCATATATTTT.

V and J are TRBV21-1 and TRBJ1-2. TRBV21-1 is termed a pseudogene. The CDR3 extends over 14 amino acids. CDR3 DNA sequence: TGTGCCAGCAGCCCTAAGGGAGGTCCCTATGGCTACACCTTC. It is translated as CASSPKGGPYGYTF.